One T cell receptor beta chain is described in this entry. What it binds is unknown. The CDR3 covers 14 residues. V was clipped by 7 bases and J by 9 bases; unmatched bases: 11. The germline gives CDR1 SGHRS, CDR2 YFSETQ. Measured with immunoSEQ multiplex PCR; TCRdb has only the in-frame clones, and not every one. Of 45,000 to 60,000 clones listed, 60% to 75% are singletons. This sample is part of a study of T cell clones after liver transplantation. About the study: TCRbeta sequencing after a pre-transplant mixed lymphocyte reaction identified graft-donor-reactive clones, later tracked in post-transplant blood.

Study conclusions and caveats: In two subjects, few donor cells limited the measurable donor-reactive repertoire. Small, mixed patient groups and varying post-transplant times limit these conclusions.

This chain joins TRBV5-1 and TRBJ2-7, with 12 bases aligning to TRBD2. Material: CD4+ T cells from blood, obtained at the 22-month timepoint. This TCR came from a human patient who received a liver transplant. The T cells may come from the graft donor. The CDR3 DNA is TGCGCCAGCGCGACCGGGACTAGCGGGCGCGTGCAGTACTTC. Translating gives CASATGTSGRVQYF. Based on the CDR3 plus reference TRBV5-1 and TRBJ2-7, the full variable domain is KAGVTQTPRYLIKTRGQQVTLSCSPISGHRSVSWYQQTPGQGLQFLFEYFSETQRNKGNFPGRFSGRQFSNSRSEMNVSTLELGDSALYLCASATGTSGRVQYFGPGTRLTVT.